Each of the 32 T cell receptor beta chains below was sequenced from the same sample in a study of blood T cell repertoires in COVID-19. Only in-frame clones appear in the TCRdb table, and some are missing; sequencing was by immunoSEQ multiplex PCR. The sample has approximately 88,000 clones, under 80% seen once; the top ten hold roughly 20%. Sequenced material: peripheral blood. The source of these receptors is a woman older than 75 with active or convalescent COVID-19.

The chain combines TRBV6-6 with TRBJ2-2; maybe TRBD2 (6 bases). Trimming stripped 1 base from V and 6 bases from J, with 6 bases between. The CDR3 contains 13 residues. Germline V gene sequence: CDR1 MNHNY, CDR2 SVGAGI (reference sequence). CDR3 nucleotide sequence: TGTGCCAGCAGTTACTGGAGGGCCGGGGAGCTGTTTTTT. It yields the protein CASSYWRAGELFF.

V usage is TRBV5-6 and J usage is TRBJ2-1; D not resolved. V lost 4 bases and J 3 bases, leaving 11 bases between the germline ends. The CDR3 extends over 14 amino acids. The germline CDR1 and CDR2 sequences are SGHDT and YYEEEE. The CDR3 DNA is TGTGCCAGCAGCCTAGTACGGATCTACAATGAGCAGTTCTTC. It is translated as CASSLVRIYNEQFF.

This chain links TRBV18 with TRBJ2-7; a possible D gene is TRBD2 (6 bases). The CDR3 loop spans 16 amino acids. V was pared by 4 bases and J by 2 bases, with 18 bases between. The germline V gene has CDR1 KGHSH and CDR2 LQKENI. This chain's CDR3 is CASSRVPGLTAYEQYF. The CDR3 region has the DNA TGTGCCAGCTCACGAGTCCCGGGACTGACTGCCTACGAGCAGTACTTC.

V is TRBV7-2 and J is TRBJ2-1, with D unclear. The germline V gene has CDR1 SGHTA and CDR2 FQGNSA. The CDR3 sequence is 13 residues long. Trimming removed 1 base from V and 3 bases from J, with 4 bases in between. CDR3 in DNA: TGTGCCAGCAGCTTAGAACACTACAATGAGCAGTTCTTC. Its translation: CASSLEHYNEQFF.

The gene calls are TRBV4-3 and TRBJ1-1; D is perhaps TRBD1 (5 bases). V was trimmed by 0 bases and J by 4 bases, leaving 18 bases between them. The CDR3 covers 17 residues. Germline CDR1 reads LGHNA; CDR2 reads YSLEER. CDR3 in amino acids: CASSQDLVGGRATEAFF. The DNA of the CDR3 is TGCGCCAGCAGCCAAGATCTAGTCGGGGGGAGGGCCACTGAAGCTTTCTTT.

The chain recombines TRBV4-3 with TRBJ2-1; D not resolved. Germline assignment: CDR1 LGHNA and CDR2 YSLEER. The CDR3 loop spans 14 amino acids. Trimming removed 1 base at V and 6 bases at J, with 10 bases between. CDR3: CASSQGVASNEQFF. In DNA form, the CDR3 reads TGCGCCAGCAGCCAAGGGGTCGCTAGCAATGAGCAGTTCTTC.

This clone was detected only once. The chain uses TRBV5-4 and TRBJ2-3, with D possibly being TRBD2 (5 bases). The CDR3 is made up of 16 amino acids. Per germline, CDR1 SGHNT and CDR2 YYREEE (reference sequence). The V gene lost 4 bases and the J gene lost 1 base, with 16 bases spanning the gap. The CDR3 loop is CASSLGSGFGTDTQYF. The CDR3 DNA follows: TGTGCCAGCAGCCTCGGATCGGGGTTCGGCACAGATACGCAGTATTTT. Filled out from reference TRBV5-4 and TRBJ2-3, the complete variable domain reads ETGVTQSPTHLIKTRGQQVTLRCSSQSGHNTVSWYQQALGQGPQFIFQYYREEENGRGNFPPRFSGLQFPNYSSELNVNALELDDSALYLCASSLGSGFGTDTQYFGPGTRLTVL.

The genes are TRBV19 and TRBJ1-1; possibly TRBD1 for D (6 bases). Trimming removed 3 bases at V and 4 bases at J, with 18 bases between. The germline gives CDR1 LNHDA, CDR2 SQIVND (reference sequence). CDR3 length: 16 residues. This CDR3 reads CASSIPQGIMGTEAFF. In DNA, the CDR3 is TGTGCCAGTAGTATTCCTCAGGGGATTATGGGCACTGAAGCTTTCTTT.

This clone has just a few counts. V usage is TRBV2 and J usage is TRBJ2-2; 7 nucleotides agree with TRBD1. The CDR3 consists of 15 residues. The trim removed 6 bases at V and 4 bases at J, leaving 8 bases unmatched. Per the germline V gene, CDR1 is SNHLY and CDR2 is FYNNEI. The CDR3 loop is CASSLQGLFTGELFF. CDR3 coding DNA: TGTGCCAGCAGCCTACAGGGGCTTTTCACCGGGGAGCTGTTTTTT.

The V and J genes are TRBV6-2 or TRBV6-3 and TRBJ2-2; the D is unclear. Germline-derived CDR1 and CDR2 are MNHEY and SVGEGT. The CDR3 is 14 amino acids. V shed 3 bases and J shed 6 bases, with 11 bases lying between them. CDR3 in DNA: TGTGCCAGCAGTTATACGGGTTTACCCGGGGAGCTGTTTTTT. Encoded protein: CASSYTGLPGELFF.

The chain employs TRBV11-2 and TRBJ2-5; D is unresolved. Trimming cost V 4 bases and J 5 bases, with 17 bases left between them. The CDR3 extends over 15 amino acids. The germline CDR1 and CDR2 sequences are SGHAT and FQNNGV. The CDR3 coding sequence is TGTGCCAGCAGCTCTACCCTCCCCCCCCTGGAGACCCAGTACTTC. It encodes CASSSTLPPLETQYF. The whole variable domain, filled in from reference TRBV11-2 and TRBJ2-5, reads EAGVAQSPRYKIIEKRQSVAFWCNPISGHATLYWYQQILGQGPKLLIQFQNNGVVDDSQLPKDRFSAERLKGVDSTLKIQPAKLEDSAVYLCASSSTLPPLETQYFGPGTRLLVL.

This chain joins TRBV15 and TRBJ1-5, with a tentative D call TRBD1 (6 bases). Trimming pared 9 bases from V and 0 bases from J, leaving 15 bases between. The CDR3 runs to 15 residues. The germline V gene encodes CDR1 LNHNV and CDR2 YYDKDF (reference sequence). The CDR3 is CATSTTDSSNQPQHF. The CDR3 DNA sequence: TGTGCCACTTCCACTACGGACAGTAGCAATCAGCCCCAGCATTTT.

About this clone itself: Other DNA sequences of this sample code for an identical CDR3. This chain links TRBV9 with TRBJ2-5; D not resolved. There are 13 residues in the CDR3. CDR1 and CDR2 from the germline V gene are SGDLS and YYNGEE. V gave up 0 bases and J gave up 2 bases, with 5 bases separating them. The CDR3 spells CASSVANQETQYF. In nucleotides, the CDR3 is TGTGCCAGCAGCGTAGCTAATCAAGAGACCCAGTACTTC.

This clone was recorded once. DNA of the CDR3: TGTGCCAGCGGTGCCGGCCAAGAGACCCAGTACTTC. Protein product: CASGAGQETQYF. The J gene is TRBJ2-5, the V gene TRBV7-9; D is ambiguous. The length of the CDR3 is 12 residues. The V and J ends lost 8 bases and 1 base respectively, with 8 bases between them. The germline V gene has CDR1 SEHNR and CDR2 FQNEAQ (reference sequence).

This sequence joins TRBV9 and TRBJ2-2; 8 nucleotides match TRBD2. The junction had 5 bases not matched to a gene; V was cut back by 1 base and J by 6 bases. The CDR3 runs to 15 residues. Germline CDR1 is SGDLS and CDR2 is YYNGEE. In DNA form, the CDR3 reads TGTGCCAGCAGCGTAAACGGGGGGGCGTCCGGGGAGCTGTTTTTT. Amino acids: CASSVNGGASGELFF.

Only one count was recorded for this clone. V gene TRBV19 combines with J gene TRBJ2-7; possible D gene TRBD1, 5 bases. V shed 3 bases and J shed 3 bases, with 18 bases lying between them. This CDR3 has 16 amino acids. The germline V gene has CDR1 LNHDA and CDR2 SQIVND (reference sequence). CDR3 DNA: TGTGCCAGTAGTATTAGTGGATGGGCAGGGCACTACGAGCAGTACTTC. Its protein product is CASSISGWAGHYEQYF.

This clone has a single count. One end of the junction varies from germline; a read error may be responsible. J is TRBJ2-1 and V is TRBV7-7; TRBD1 aligns across 7 bases. The CDR3 runs 15 residues. In germline, CDR1 is SSHAT, CDR2 FNYEAQ (reference sequence). CDR3 loop: CASSLTDRDENEQFF. The DNA for the CDR3 is TGTGCTAGCAGCCTAACAGACAGGGATGAGAATGAGCAGTTCTTC. Supplemented by reference TRBV7-7 and TRBJ2-1, the full variable domain reads GAGVSQSPRYKVTKRGQDVTLRCDPISSHATLYWYQQALGQGPEFLTYFNYEAQPDKSGLPSDRFSAERPEGSISTLTIQRTEQRDSAMYRCASSLTDRDENEQFFGPGTRLTVL.

The chain joins TRBV10-3 to TRBJ1-2; TRBD1 is a possible D gene (6 bases). The germline CDR1 and CDR2 sequences are ENHRY and SYGVKD. V was clipped by 2 bases and J by 5 bases, with 15 bases between them. The CDR3 is 15 residues long. The chain's CDR3 is CAISEGTGTSYGYTF. For the CDR3, the DNA is TGTGCCATCAGTGAGGGCACCGGGACAAGTTATGGCTACACCTTC.

Details on this clone: At one of its ends the junction is not consistent with the germline gene, which may arise from a read error. CDR3 sequence: CASSLAAGNYEQYF. The CDR3 coding sequence is TGTGCTAGCAGCTTAGCCGCAGGGAATTACGAGCAGTACTTC. The V and J genes are TRBV7-7 and TRBJ2-7, with a weak D call TRBD1 (5 bases). Germline CDR1 reads SSHAT; CDR2 reads FNYEAQ (reference sequence). This CDR3 region has 14 residues.

V gene TRBV24-1 combines with J gene TRBJ1-6; tentative D call: TRBD1 (5 bases). Trimming cost V 7 bases and J 0 bases, with 12 bases left between them. CDR3 size: 16 residues. Germline V gene data show CDR1 as KGHDR and CDR2 as SFDVKD. CDR3 residues: CATRGGEISYNSPLHF. CDR3 DNA: TGTGCCACCAGGGGGGGGGAGATCTCCTATAATTCACCCCTCCACTTT.

The chain couples TRBV7-9 to TRBJ2-7; unclear D gene. Trimming removed 7 bases at V and 5 bases at J, with 9 bases between. Looked up from germline, CDR1 is SEHNR and CDR2 is FQNEAQ (reference sequence). This CDR3 is 11 amino acids long. DNA of the CDR3: TGTGCCAGCACCATAGAACACGAGCAGTACTTC. The encoded protein is CASTIEHEQYF.

The chain uses TRBV5-4 and TRBJ1-2; 8 bases match TRBD1. The V gene's germline CDR1 is SGHNT and CDR2 YYREEE (reference sequence). The CDR3 has 18 amino acids. Trimming took 4 bases from V and 4 from J; bases not matched to a gene: 18. CDR3 in amino acids: CASSPNSGQALPGYGYTF. The CDR3 region has the DNA TGTGCCAGCAGCCCCAACTCGGGACAGGCCCTCCCGGGCTATGGCTACACCTTC. The variable domain in full, with the rest retrieved from reference TRBV5-4 and TRBJ1-2, is ETGVTQSPTHLIKTRGQQVTLRCSSQSGHNTVSWYQQALGQGPQFIFQYYREEENGRGNFPPRFSGLQFPNYSSELNVNALELDDSALYLCASSPNSGQALPGYGYTFGSGTRLTVV.

The chain carries TRBV7-2 and TRBJ1-6; D is unclear. The CDR3 is 15 residues long. With 4 bases removed from V and 9 bases from J, the gap between germline ends came to 16 bases. The germline V gene has CDR1 SGHTA and CDR2 FQGNSA. CDR3: CASSSPAAAASPLHF. The CDR3 DNA follows: TGTGCCAGCAGCTCCCCGGCCGCGGCGGCTTCACCCCTCCACTTT.

This clone showed up just once. The V call is TRBV10-3, the J call TRBJ1-1, with no clear D. The germline CDR1 and CDR2 sequences are ENHRY and SYGVKD. The V and J ends lost 4 bases and 8 bases respectively, with 14 bases between them. The CDR3 has 13 residues. In DNA form, the CDR3 reads TGTGCCATCAGTGCGAATGGAGAAGGAGAAGCTTTCTTT. Its translation: CAISANGEGEAFF.

This sequence joins TRBV30 and TRBJ2-5, with TRBD1 as a possible D gene (6 bases). Trimming left V 2 bases short and J 3 bases short, with 10 bases between. CDR1 is GTSNPN and CDR2 is SVGIG in the germline V gene (reference sequence). The length of the CDR3 is 13 residues. The CDR3 DNA reads as TGTGCCTGGAGTCGGACAGCCAAAGAGACCCAGTACTTC. Its translation is CAWSRTAKETQYF.

V is TRBV30 and J is TRBJ1-2; possibly TRBD1 for D (6 bases). Deletions cut 6 bases from V and 8 bases from J, with 28 bases between. The CDR3 covers 16 residues. The germline gives CDR1 GTSNPN, CDR2 SVGIG (reference sequence). CDR3 loop: CACTSWQGRAFYGYTF. CDR3 sequence (DNA): TGTGCCTGTACCTCTTGGCAGGGGAGAGCCTTTTACGGCTACACCTTC.

This clone has more than one count but fewer than ten. The chain combines TRBV12-3 or TRBV12-4 with TRBJ2-1, with a weak D call TRBD2 (6 bases). This CDR3 region has 12 residues. The V end was cut by 2 bases, the J end by 8 bases, with 7 bases between. In DNA form, the CDR3 reads TGTGCCAGCAGTTTAAAGCGGGATGAGCAGTTCTTC. Translated: CASSLKRDEQFF.

CDR3 amino acids: CASSLEARSYEQYF. Here the CDR3 DNA reads TGCGCCAGCAGCTTGGAAGCCAGGTCCTACGAGCAGTACTTC. The chain is built from TRBV5-1 and TRBJ2-7; D unresolved. CDR1 and CDR2 (germline): SGHRS, YFSETQ. Trimming removed 0 bases at V and 1 base at J, with 8 bases between. The CDR3 runs to 14 residues.

The gene calls are TRBV7-2 and TRBJ2-5, with D unclear. Germline CDR1 SGHTA, CDR2 FQGNSA. CDR3 length: 14 amino acids. Trimming took 1 base from V and 4 from J, leaving 10 bases between them. The CDR3 protein is CASSLVGGPETQYF. CDR3 bases: TGTGCCAGCAGCTTAGTTGGCGGCCCAGAGACCCAGTACTTC.

V gene TRBV24-1 combines with J gene TRBJ1-3; 7 bases match TRBD1. V lost 2 bases to trimming and J lost 0 bases; unmatched junction nucleotides: 9. The germline V gene has CDR1 KGHDR and CDR2 SFDVKD. This CDR3 region has 18 residues. CDR3 bases: TGTGCCACCAGTGATTATACAAGGGGACAGCTCTCTGGAAACACCATATATTTT. Its protein is CATSDYTRGQLSGNTIYF.

This clone was detected many times. This chain connects TRBV9 to TRBJ2-7; 7 bases match TRBD1. Germline V gene data show CDR1 as SGDLS and CDR2 as YYNGEE. This CDR3 comprises 14 residues. V dropped 0 bases and J dropped 3; count of bases not matched to a gene: 3. CDR3 in DNA: TGTGCCAGCAGCGTAGGGGACAGCCTCTACGAGCAGTACTTC. Translation: CASSVGDSLYEQYF. Full variable domain (missing parts from reference TRBV9 and TRBJ2-7): DSGVTQTPKHLITATGQRVTLRCSPRSGDLSVYWYQQSLDQGLQFLIQYYNGEERAKGNILERFSAQQFPDLHSELNLSSLELGDSALYFCASSVGDSLYEQYFGPGTRLTVT.

This chain joins TRBV4-1 and TRBJ1-2; D not certain. Germline V gene sequence: CDR1 MGHRA, CDR2 YSYEKL. V was clipped by 1 base and J by 0 bases, with 6 bases between them. This CDR3 is 14 amino acids long. The CDR3 sequence is CASSQVIANYGYTF. CDR3 nucleotides: TGCGCCAGCAGCCAAGTTATAGCTAACTATGGCTACACCTTC.